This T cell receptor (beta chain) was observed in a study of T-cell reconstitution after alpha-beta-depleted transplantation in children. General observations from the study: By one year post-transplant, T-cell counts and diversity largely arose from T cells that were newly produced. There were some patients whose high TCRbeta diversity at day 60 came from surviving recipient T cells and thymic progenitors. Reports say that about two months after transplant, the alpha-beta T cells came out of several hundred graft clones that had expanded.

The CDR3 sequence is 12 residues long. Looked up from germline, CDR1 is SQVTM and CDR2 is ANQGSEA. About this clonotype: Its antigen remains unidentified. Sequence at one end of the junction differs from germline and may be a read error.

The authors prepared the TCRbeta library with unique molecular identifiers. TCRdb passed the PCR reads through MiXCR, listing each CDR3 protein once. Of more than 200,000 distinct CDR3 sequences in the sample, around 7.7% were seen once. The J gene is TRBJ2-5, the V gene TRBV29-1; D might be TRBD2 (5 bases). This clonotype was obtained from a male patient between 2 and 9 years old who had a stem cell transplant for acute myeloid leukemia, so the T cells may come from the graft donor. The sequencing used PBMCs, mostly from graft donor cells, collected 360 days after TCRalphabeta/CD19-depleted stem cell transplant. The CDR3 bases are TGCAGCGTTGAAGATGGAGGCACCTCGGCGTGCTTC. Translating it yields CSVEDGGTSACF.